One and the same sample provided the 20 T cell receptor beta chains below, sequenced in a study of human T cells and chemical hapten exposure. The time point denotes: patch test 1, 2 weeks after DPC sensitization. As for treatment: therapeutic diphenylcyclopropenone sensitization with weekly scalp DPC. TCRdb re-derived calls from the RACE reads in MiXCR, one entry per CDR3 protein. The table has 80,000 or so distinct CDR3 sequences, about 10% seen once. The specimen was whole blood, collected in connection with sensitization to the hapten diphenylcyclopropenone (DPC). The receptors here all came from a woman aged 45-59 years with alopecia areata. Some clones in this sample may be carry-over from other donors' samples.

The chain is built from TRBV6-2 or TRBV6-3 and TRBJ1-6; TRBD1 might be the D (5 bases). Trimming cost V 7 bases and J 0 bases, with 28 bases left between them. From germline, CDR1 is MNHEY and CDR2 SVGEGT. CDR3 length equals 21 residues. CDR3 in amino acids: CASKGWDSARLRSSYNSPLHF. The CDR3 DNA reads TGTGCCAGCAAAGGGTGGGACTCTGCGCGACTACGGAGCTCCTATAATTCACCCCTCCACTTT.

This clonotype showed up many times. The chain recombines TRBV6-6 with TRBJ2-2, with D perhaps matching TRBD1 or TRBD2 (5 bases each). The CDR3 runs to 14 residues. The germline V gene has CDR1 MNHNY and CDR2 SVGAGI (reference sequence). Trimming left V 10 bases short and J 2 bases short, with 14 bases between. CDR3 sequence reads: CATRRDHNTGELFF. As DNA, the CDR3 is TGTGCCACCCGACGGGACCACAACACCGGGGAGCTGTTTTTT.

The chain joins TRBV3-1 to TRBJ1-5; the D is unclear. CDR1 LGHDT and CDR2 YNNKEL come from the germline V gene (reference sequence). Trimming took off 1 base at V and 3 bases at J, with 10 bases between the two ends. This CDR3 is built from 15 residues. CDR3 in DNA: TGTGCCAGCAGCCAAGGGTATGGGGACAATCAGCCCCAGCATTTT. This gives the protein CASSQGYGDNQPQHF.

This clonotype turned up a few times. The gene calls are TRBV28 and TRBJ2-4, with TRBD1 matching 9 bases. The CDR3 is 15 residues long. Germline trimming cut 4 bases from V and 6 bases from J; bases unmatched to any gene: 7. CDR1 and CDR2 (germline): MDHEN, SYDVKM. CDR3: CASSSKGGQGNIQYF. The CDR3 DNA follows: TGTGCCAGCAGTTCAAAGGGGGGACAGGGAAACATTCAGTACTTC.

Remarks on this clonotype: One end of the junction fails to match germline, which may point to a read error. The CDR3 region is CASSLGPPGEKLLF. The CDR3 DNA reads as TGTGCCAGCAGCTTAGGGCCTCCAGGCGAAAAACTGCTTTTT. The J gene is TRBJ1-4, the V gene TRBV7-6; D unresolved. The length of the CDR3 is 14 residues. Germline values: CDR1 SGHVS, CDR2 FNYEAQ.

This clonotype has just one count. The chain joins TRBV27 to TRBJ1-4; unclear D gene. CDR1 and CDR2 from the germline V gene are MNHEY and SMNVEV (reference sequence). The V end was cut by 8 bases, the J end by 8 bases, with 15 bases between. The CDR3 spans 13 residues. The CDR3 sequence is CASGRALGEKLFF. The CDR3, as DNA: TGTGCCAGCGGGAGAGCCCTGGGGGAAAAACTGTTTTTT.

There are many counts of this clonotype. The CDR3 spells CASSGGENQPQHF. The CDR3 region has the DNA TGTGCCAGCAGCGGGGGGGAAAATCAGCCCCAGCATTTT. This sequence joins TRBV7-6 and TRBJ1-5; tentatively, D is TRBD1 (5 bases). V was cut by 5 bases and J by 4 bases, with 9 bases left in between. CDR3 length: 13 amino acids. Germline V gene data show CDR1 as SGHVS and CDR2 as FNYEAQ.

In this sample, this clonotype turned up many times. The rearrangement uses TRBV6-4 and TRBJ1-6; TRBD1 aligns across 10 bases. Germline loops: CDR1 MRHNA, CDR2 SNTAGT. CDR3 size: 16 residues. V gave up 3 bases and J gave up 7 bases; unmatched junction bases: 6. CDR3 residues: CASSEIAGQGNSPLHF. CDR3 DNA: TGTGCCAGCAGTGAAATCGCGGGACAGGGGAATTCACCCCTCCACTTT.

V usage is TRBV27 and J usage is TRBJ2-7, with 10 bases lining up with TRBD1. CDR3 length equals 15 residues. V gave up 1 base and J gave up 2 bases; unmatched junction bases: 2. Germline values: CDR1 MNHEY, CDR2 SMNVEV (reference sequence). The CDR3 here is CASSLWDRGPYEQYF. The CDR3 DNA sequence: TGTGCCAGCAGTTTATGGGACAGGGGACCCTACGAGCAGTACTTC.

The chain links TRBV30 to TRBJ1-3, with unresolved D. This CDR3 comprises 14 residues. V was clipped by 4 bases and J by 0 bases, with 10 bases between them. The germline V gene has CDR1 GTSNPN and CDR2 SVGIG (reference sequence). The CDR3 loop reads CAWTKLISGNTIYF. The CDR3 nucleotides are TGTGCCTGGACGAAACTTATCTCTGGAAACACCATATATTTT.

This clonotype was observed a handful of times. The gene calls are TRBV5-1 and TRBJ2-5; a possible D gene is TRBD1 (6 bases). Germline lookup yields CDR1 SGHRS and CDR2 YFSETQ. The V end lost 4 bases, the J end lost 4 bases, and 14 bases lay between the germline ends. The CDR3 runs to 14 residues. The CDR3 region is CASSLGDRSETQYF. In nucleotides, the CDR3 is TGCGCCAGCAGCCTTGGAGACAGGTCAGAGACCCAGTACTTC.

Many counts were recorded for this clonotype. A junction end diverges from the germline sequence, so it may reflect a read error. The chain employs TRBV20-1 and TRBJ1-6, with 7 bases that match TRBD1. The CDR3 sequence is 15 residues long. CDR1 and CDR2 from the germline V gene are DFQATT and SNEGSKA (reference sequence). In nucleotides, the CDR3 is TGCAGTGCAAGAGCCGGGACAGACTATAATTCACCCCTCCACTTT. Amino acid sequence: CSARAGTDYNSPLHF.

This clonotype was seen repeatedly, ten times or more. This chain connects TRBV29-1 to TRBJ2-7; no reliable D call. This CDR3 has 10 residues. CDR1 is SQVTM and CDR2 is ANQGSEA in the germline V gene. V was shortened by 4 bases and J by 4 bases, with 5 bases between the two germline ends. Here the CDR3 reads CSVADYEQYF. For the CDR3, the DNA is TGCAGCGTTGCAGATTACGAGCAGTACTTC.

The V gene is TRBV20-1, the J gene TRBJ1-1; D gene ambiguous. This CDR3 has 13 residues. Germline V CDR1 and CDR2: DFQATT, SNEGSKA (reference sequence). V was trimmed by 8 bases and J by 3 bases, leaving 16 bases between them. CDR3 in amino acids: CSLTPVGYTEAFF. CDR3 nucleotides: TGCAGTCTGACCCCTGTGGGTTACACTGAAGCTTTCTTT.

The V call is TRBV5-4, the J call TRBJ1-1, with TRBD1 matching over 8 bases. CDR1 is SGHNT, CDR2 YYREEE, per germline (reference sequence). The V segment lost 4 bases and the J segment 0 bases; nucleotides outside the gene matches: 14. This CDR3 spans 18 amino acids. The CDR3 nucleotides read TGTGCCAGCAGCCGAGGTGGACAGGGCAACAGAATGAACACTGAAGCTTTCTTT. Translating it yields CASSRGGQGNRMNTEAFF.

This clonotype showed up many times. The chain recombines TRBV28 with TRBJ1-3; D uncertain. Germline CDR1 is MDHEN and CDR2 is SYDVKM. The CDR3 is 14 amino acids. V lost 7 bases and J 2 bases, leaving 12 bases between the germline ends. CDR3 amino acids: CASTLDRPGNTIYF. The CDR3 DNA reads TGTGCCAGCACCCTCGACCGACCTGGAAACACCATATATTTT.

This clonotype was counted a single time. The chain's CDR3 is CASGTRAGGVNEQYF. The CDR3 DNA sequence: TGTGCCAGCGGAACGAGAGCGGGAGGAGTAAACGAGCAGTACTTC. This chain connects TRBV27 to TRBJ2-7; 9 bases are a match to TRBD2. Germline V lookup: CDR1 MNHEY, CDR2 SMNVEV (reference sequence). The V segment lost 8 bases and the J segment 5 bases; nucleotides outside the gene matches: 13. CDR3 size: 15 residues.

This clonotype was detected many times. The J gene is TRBJ1-5, the V gene TRBV6-5, with unresolved D. Trimming took off 6 bases at V and 4 bases at J, with 10 bases between the two ends. Germline V gives CDR1 MNHEY, CDR2 SVGAGI. This CDR3 is built from 13 residues. The CDR3 region has the DNA TGTGCCAGCAGCTTTAATCTAAATCAGCCCCAGCATTTT. Translation gives CASSFNLNQPQHF.

The V gene is TRBV9, the J gene TRBJ1-2; D gene uncertain. Per the germline V gene, CDR1 is SGDLS and CDR2 is YYNGEE. Trimming took off 4 bases at V and 7 bases at J, with 11 bases between the two ends. This CDR3 spans 12 amino acids. In nucleotides, the CDR3 is TGTGCCAGCAGCACAGATGGTTCTGGCTACACCTTC. The encoded protein is CASSTDGSGYTF.

This clonotype occurred a few times. The chain carries TRBV3-1 and TRBJ2-2; D is perhaps TRBD1 (5 bases). The V end was cut by 0 bases, the J end by 2 bases, with 10 bases between. The CDR3 spans 16 residues. Germline assignment: CDR1 LGHDT and CDR2 YNNKEL (reference sequence). As DNA, the CDR3 is TGTGCCAGCAGCCAAGATAGGGGCGCCAACACCGGGGAGCTGTTTTTT. Encoded protein: CASSQDRGANTGELFF.